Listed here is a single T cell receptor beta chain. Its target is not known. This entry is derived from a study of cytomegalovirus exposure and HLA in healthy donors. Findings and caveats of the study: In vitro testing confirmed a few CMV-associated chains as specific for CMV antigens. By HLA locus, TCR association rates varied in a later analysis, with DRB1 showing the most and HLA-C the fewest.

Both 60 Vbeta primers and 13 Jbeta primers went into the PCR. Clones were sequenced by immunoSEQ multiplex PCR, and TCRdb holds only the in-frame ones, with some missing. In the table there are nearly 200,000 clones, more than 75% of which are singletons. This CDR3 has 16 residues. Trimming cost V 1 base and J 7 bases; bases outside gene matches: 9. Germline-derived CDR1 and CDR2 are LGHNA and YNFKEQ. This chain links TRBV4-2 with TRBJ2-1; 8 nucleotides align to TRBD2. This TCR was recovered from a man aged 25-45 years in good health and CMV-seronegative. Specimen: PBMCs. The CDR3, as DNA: TGTGCCAGCAGCCAAGTGACCGGGGGGGCTCGAAATGAGCAGTTCTTC. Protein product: CASSQVTGGARNEQFF.